Each of the 5 T cell receptor beta chains below was sequenced from the same sample in a study of CXCR3-negative and CXCR3-positive naive CD8 T cells. The method, 5' RACE with UMI labels, was used to prepare the TRB cDNA libraries. TCRdb re-called the 5' RACE reads and shows each CDR3 protein once, DNA omitted. This repertoire includes 140,000 to 150,000 distinct CDR3 sequences. Their specific antigens are unknown. Study results and limitations: CXCR3-positive naive cells carried more hydrophobic TRB CDR3s than CXCR3-negative naive cells did.

The source material was naive CXCR3+ CD8+ T cells from blood. The subset was: CD45RO-CCR7+CD27+CD95- naive CD8+ T cells expressing CXCR3 (TNR3+). These receptors were taken from a human donor in good health. Some clones in this sample may be carry-over from other donors' samples.

V and J are TRBV15 and TRBJ1-4. The CDR3 runs 13 residues. Germline V gene sequence: CDR1 LNHNV, CDR2 YYDKDF (reference sequence). CDR3 region: CATRLPSNEKLFF.

This chain uses TRBV7-6 with TRBJ1-4; TCRdb indicates TRBD1, and absent DNA this call remains unverified. Germline V CDR1 and CDR2: SGHVS, FNYEAQ. The CDR3 consists of 15 residues. This CDR3 reads CASSLGAGLNEKLFF.

The chain is built from TRBV12-3 or TRBV12-4 and TRBJ1-1; the D call of TRBD1 rests on TCRdb alone, since no DNA is present to check it. This CDR3 is built from 19 residues. CDR3: CASTPSFAPTQGANTEAFF.

V is TRBV14 and J is TRBJ2-5. The CDR3 has 13 amino acids. Germline CDR1 SGHDN, CDR2 FVKESK. The CDR3 here is CASSRLIQETQYF.

The J gene is TRBJ2-1, the V gene TRBV29-1. CDR3 length equals 12 residues. Germline V gene sequence: CDR1 SQVTM, CDR2 ANQGSEA. This CDR3 reads CSVDHAGNEQFF.